The next 27 T cell receptor beta chains were all read from a single sample in a study of Ad26.COV2.S vaccination and SARS-CoV-2 variants. The repertoire was sequenced with immunoSEQ multiplex PCR; TCRdb's copy has only in-frame clones and lacks some. Of 350,000 to 450,000 clones listed, 83% are singletons. Treatment: 15 to 20 received Ad26.COV2.S at low or high dose, single or two shots; five or six received placebo; per-sample allocation not given. Day 63 after the first injection of vaccine or placebo was the sampling time. The sample consisted of peripheral blood, taken in a trial of Ad26.COV2.S vaccine versus placebo. The receptors were sampled from a person between 18 and 59 years old who received the Ad26.COV2.S COVID-19 vaccine or a placebo.

This chain uses TRBV7-9 with TRBJ2-3; TRBD1 matches 8 bases. Germline V gene lookup returns CDR1 SEHNR and CDR2 FQNEAQ (reference sequence). The CDR3 has 15 amino acids. V shed 4 bases, J shed 0 bases, and the junction held 3 bases outside the gene matches. The DNA for the CDR3 is TGTGCCAGCAGCTCCTGGACAGGGAGCACAGATACGCAGTATTTT. Its protein is CASSSWTGSTDTQYF. Based on the CDR3 plus reference TRBV7-9 and TRBJ2-3, the full variable domain is DTGVSQNPRHKITKRGQNVTFRCDPISEHNRLYWYRQTLGQGPEFLTYFQNEAQLEKSRLLSDRFSAERPKGSFSTLEIQRTEQGDSAMYLCASSSWTGSTDTQYFGPGTRLTVL.

CDR3 residues: CASSPGTGTANYGYTF. The CDR3 DNA follows: TGTGCCAGCAGTCCCGGGACAGGGACGGCTAACTATGGCTACACCTTC. V is TRBV2 and J is TRBJ1-2, with 9 nucleotides matching TRBD1. Per germline, CDR1 SNHLY and CDR2 FYNNEI. The ends lost 5 bases at V and 0 bases at J; junction bases unmatched: 7. The CDR3 extends over 16 amino acids.

This clone occurred once. The chain employs TRBV12-3 or TRBV12-4 and TRBJ2-2, with D unclear. CDR3 length: 13 amino acids. V lost 7 bases and J lost 5, with 11 bases in between. This CDR3 is CASTLGETGELFF. The CDR3 coding sequence is TGTGCCAGCACCCTGGGTGAGACCGGGGAGCTGTTTTTT.

The chain couples TRBV5-1 to TRBJ1-1; D gene unclear. This CDR3 comprises 14 residues. The germline V gene encodes CDR1 SGHRS and CDR2 YFSETQ. Trimming removed 4 bases at V and 0 bases at J, with 10 bases between. CDR3 residues: CASSRAAMNTEAFF. CDR3 coding DNA: TGCGCCAGCAGCCGAGCAGCCATGAACACTGAAGCTTTCTTT.

The chain uses TRBV24-1 and TRBJ2-7; D not resolved. Germline CDR1 KGHDR, CDR2 SFDVKD. The CDR3 spans 14 residues. V dropped 4 bases and J dropped 3 bases, with 12 bases sitting between them. CDR3 sequence reads: CATSERPRSYEQYF. In DNA, the CDR3 is TGTGCCACCAGTGAAAGGCCTCGGAGCTACGAGCAGTACTTC.

This clone is a singleton in its sample. This chain joins TRBV5-6 and TRBJ2-7; the match to TRBD1 covers 11 bases. Germline loops: CDR1 SGHDT, CDR2 YYEEEE. The CDR3 sequence is 14 residues long. V was clipped by 3 bases and J by 3 bases; unmatched bases: 2. The CDR3 spells CASSWDRGYYEQYF. The CDR3, as DNA: TGTGCCAGCAGCTGGGACAGGGGGTACTACGAGCAGTACTTC.

This rearrangement joins TRBV27 to TRBJ2-7; possible D gene TRBD2, 6 bases. The CDR3 is made up of 14 amino acids. Trimming cost V 7 bases and J 4 bases, with 17 bases left between them. CDR1 is MNHEY and CDR2 is SMNVEV in the germline V gene (reference sequence). The CDR3 DNA reads as TGTGCCAGCACCACCCGGAGGGCCCCATACGAGCAGTACTTC. This codes for CASTTRRAPYEQYF.

The genes are TRBV19 and TRBJ1-5, with 7 bases lining up with TRBD1. Germline loops: CDR1 LNHDA, CDR2 SQIVND (reference sequence). Trimming cost V 3 bases and J 1 base; bases outside gene matches: 3. This CDR3 spans 15 amino acids. CDR3 sequence (DNA): TGTGCCAGTAGTATCGACAGGGAGAGCAATCAGCCCCAGCATTTT. It translates to CASSIDRESNQPQHF.

This clone was observed a single time. The chain has TRBV9 and TRBJ2-1; D may match TRBD1 or TRBD2 (6 bases each). This CDR3 spans 15 amino acids. Between the trimmed V and J ends, which lost 0 bases and 2 bases, there was a span of 9 bases. Germline CDR1 is SGDLS and CDR2 is YYNGEE. CDR3 protein: CASSVEGGPYNEQFF. The CDR3 DNA reads as TGTGCCAGCAGCGTAGAGGGGGGCCCCTACAATGAGCAGTTCTTC.

In its sample, this clone was seen once. The gene calls are TRBV11-3 and TRBJ2-6, with TRBD1 identical over 7 bases. Per germline, CDR1 SGHNT and CDR2 YENEEA. The length of the CDR3 is 16 residues. V shed 6 bases, J shed 2 bases, and the junction held 7 bases outside the gene matches. This chain's CDR3 is CASSGRGSTGANVLTF. CDR3 nucleotides: TGTGCCAGCAGTGGCAGGGGGTCCACTGGGGCCAACGTCCTGACTTTC.

This chain's CDR3 is CASSESADLLDNEQFF. For the CDR3, the DNA is TGTGCCAGCAGTGAAAGCGCCGACCTCTTGGACAATGAGCAGTTCTTC. The gene calls are TRBV6-1 and TRBJ2-1; no firm D call. Germline loops: CDR1 MNHNS, CDR2 SASEGT. V gave up 2 bases and J gave up 5 bases, with 16 bases separating them. The CDR3 extends over 16 amino acids.

V and J are TRBV9 and TRBJ1-2; D is unresolved. The CDR3 has 13 residues. Trimming cost V 0 bases and J 5 bases, with 8 bases left between them. Germline values: CDR1 SGDLS, CDR2 YYNGEE. For the CDR3, the DNA is TGTGCCAGCAGCGTAGTAAGTGGATATGGCTACACCTTC. This sequence encodes CASSVVSGYGYTF.

The V gene is TRBV5-1, the J gene TRBJ2-7, with D maybe TRBD2 (5 bases). The CDR3 has 13 amino acids. Trimming removed 0 bases at V and 7 bases at J, with 11 bases between. From germline, CDR1 is SGHRS and CDR2 YFSETQ. Here the CDR3 DNA reads TGCGCCAGCAGCTTGGATGAGGGTTTGGAGCAGTACTTC. Protein: CASSLDEGLEQYF.

This clone was found a few times. The chain links TRBV6-6 to TRBJ2-1; D possibly corresponds to TRBD1 (6 bases). The germline V and J ends were trimmed by 6 bases and 0 bases, with 15 bases remaining between them. Germline CDR1 reads MNHNY; CDR2 reads SVGAGI (reference sequence). The CDR3 sequence is 16 residues long. CDR3 protein: CASRPTGAYSYNEQFF. The DNA of the CDR3 is TGTGCCAGCAGGCCGACAGGAGCATACTCCTACAATGAGCAGTTCTTC.

The V gene is TRBV18, the J gene TRBJ1-6; no clear D. V dropped 0 bases and J dropped 5 bases, with 8 bases sitting between them. Germline CDR1 is KGHSH and CDR2 is LQKENI. The CDR3 length is 15 residues. The CDR3 nucleotides read TGTGCCAGCTCACCACCGAGCCCGAATAATTCACCCCTCCACTTT. Amino acid sequence: CASSPPSPNNSPLHF.

V usage is TRBV5-6 and J usage is TRBJ1-6, with D unclear. The CDR3 extends over 14 amino acids. Trimming cost V 0 bases and J 10 bases, with 11 bases left between them. The germline V gene has CDR1 SGHDT and CDR2 YYEEEE. CDR3 nucleotides: TGTGCCAGCAGCTTGGGCGGGCAAGGGTCACCCCTCCACTTT. Its translation is CASSLGGQGSPLHF.

The chain couples TRBV11-2 to TRBJ1-2; weak D call: TRBD1 (6 bases). Trimming pared 6 bases from V and 4 bases from J, leaving 12 bases between. Germline values: CDR1 SGHAT, CDR2 FQNNGV. This CDR3 is built from 13 residues. The CDR3 reads CASSQGITYGYTF. Written as DNA, the CDR3 is TGTGCCAGCAGTCAGGGGATAACCTATGGCTACACCTTC.

The chain carries TRBV7-9 and TRBJ1-1, with D possibly matching TRBD1 (5 bases). Germline assignment: CDR1 SEHNR and CDR2 FQNEAQ (reference sequence). This CDR3 is built from 15 residues. V was pared by 6 bases and J by 7 bases, with 21 bases between. The CDR3 sequence: CASRRLGDRADEAFF. The CDR3, as DNA: TGTGCCAGCAGGAGATTAGGCGACAGAGCAGATGAAGCTTTCTTT.

This chain links TRBV5-1 with TRBJ2-7, with a weak D call TRBD1 (6 bases). The CDR3 sequence is 15 residues long. The V end lost 4 bases, the J end lost 3 bases, and 17 bases lay between the germline ends. Germline CDR1 SGHRS, CDR2 YFSETQ. The CDR3 bases are TGCGCCAGCAGCGTGGGACATGGCCCTATCTACGAGCAGTACTTC. It codes for CASSVGHGPIYEQYF.

V is TRBV6-5 and J is TRBJ2-7; TRBD1 aligns across 8 bases. Unmatched junction bases numbered 6, after V lost 0 bases and J lost 2 bases. The CDR3 is 16 amino acids. Germline lookup yields CDR1 MNHEY and CDR2 SVGAGI. CDR3: CASSYSLQGVTYEQYF. The CDR3 DNA sequence: TGTGCCAGCAGTTACTCTTTACAGGGGGTTACCTACGAGCAGTACTTC.

This rearrangement joins TRBV10-3 to TRBJ1-1; TRBD1 might be the D (5 bases). In germline, CDR1 is ENHRY, CDR2 SYGVKD. Trimming removed 0 bases at V and 3 bases at J, with 11 bases between. The CDR3 runs to 15 residues. In nucleotides, the CDR3 is TGTGCCATCAGTGAGTCTCCAGGGCTAGACACTGAAGCTTTCTTT. It yields the protein CAISESPGLDTEAFF.

V gene TRBV7-9 combines with J gene TRBJ1-2; D gene ambiguous. CDR1 and CDR2 from the germline V gene are SEHNR and FQNEAQ (reference sequence). With 5 bases removed from V and 5 bases from J, the gap between germline ends came to 18 bases. This CDR3 has 15 amino acids. CDR3 sequence reads: CASSLHASRVYGYTF. As DNA, the CDR3 is TGTGCCAGCAGCCTTCATGCATCGCGGGTTTATGGCTACACCTTC.

This chain joins TRBV29-1 and TRBJ1-3; 7 bases are shared with TRBD1. Looked up from germline, CDR1 is SQVTM and CDR2 is ANQGSEA. This CDR3 has 14 amino acids. V dropped 7 bases and J dropped 0; count of bases not matched to a gene: 6. In DNA, the CDR3 is TGCAGCGCCTGGGACAGCCACTCTGGAAACACCATATATTTT. As protein: CSAWDSHSGNTIYF.

This chain joins TRBV12-5 and TRBJ2-5; tentative D call: TRBD2 (6 bases). Germline V lookup: CDR1 LGHNT, CDR2 FRNRAP. The CDR3 is 14 residues long. V was shortened by 3 bases and J by 4 bases, with 12 bases between the two germline ends. CDR3 residues: CASGFETRLETQYF. CDR3 in DNA: TGTGCTAGTGGTTTCGAGACTAGGTTAGAGACCCAGTACTTC.

The chain couples TRBV29-1 to TRBJ1-5; D is unclear. CDR1 SQVTM and CDR2 ANQGSEA come from the germline V gene. Trimming shortened V by 4 bases and J by 3 bases, and 13 bases separated the two germline ends. This CDR3 has 14 residues. This CDR3 is CSVGSGLNNQPQHF. The CDR3 DNA is TGCAGCGTTGGGTCAGGTCTAAACAATCAGCCCCAGCATTTT. Supplemented by reference TRBV29-1 and TRBJ1-5, the full variable domain reads SAVISQKPSRDICQRGTSLTIQCQVDSQVTMMFWYRQQPGQSLTLIATANQGSEATYESGFVIDKFPISRPNLTFSTLTVSNMSPEDSSIYLCSVGSGLNNQPQHFGDGTRLSIL.

CDR3 sequence (DNA): TGCGCCAGCAGTGAACGGGGCAATCAGCCCCAGCATTTT. Its protein is CASSERGNQPQHF. The rearrangement uses TRBV10-1 and TRBJ1-5; D remains ambiguous. The CDR3 has 13 amino acids. Germline V CDR1 and CDR2: WNHNN, SYGVQD (reference sequence). Deletions cut 3 bases from V and 2 bases from J, with 5 bases between.

This chain connects TRBV6-4 to TRBJ1-4; 8 nucleotides match TRBD1. Per the germline V gene, CDR1 is MRHNA and CDR2 is SNTAGT. The CDR3 extends over 13 amino acids. After removal of 9 bases from V and 3 bases from J, the junction contained 3 bases not matched to a gene. The CDR3 nucleotides are TGTGCCAGTCAGGGGGCGGCTAATGAAAAACTGTTTTTT. The encoded protein is CASQGAANEKLFF.